This T cell receptor beta chain was sequenced in a study of OX40 agonist ivuxolimab in advanced cancers. Per the germline V gene, CDR1 is MGHDK and CDR2 is SYGVNS. V gave up 3 bases and J gave up 4 bases, with 4 bases separating them. The CDR3 is made up of 11 amino acids. Autoimmune disease history or systemic immunosuppression led to patient exclusion. Assay: immunoSEQ multiplex PCR; the TCRdb copy retains only in-frame clones and omits some. The sample yields fewer than 25,000 clones, less than 90% seen once. Sequenced here: CD4+ or CD8+ T cells sorted from blood, sampled in a trial of the OX40 agonist ivuxolimab. The receptor was derived from an adult with an advanced solid tumor such as melanoma, head and neck, liver or kidney cancer. This chain connects TRBV25-1 to TRBJ2-7; no clear D gene. CDR3 bases: TGTGCCAGCAGTGATACTTACGAGCAGTACTTC. This encodes CASSDTYEQYF.